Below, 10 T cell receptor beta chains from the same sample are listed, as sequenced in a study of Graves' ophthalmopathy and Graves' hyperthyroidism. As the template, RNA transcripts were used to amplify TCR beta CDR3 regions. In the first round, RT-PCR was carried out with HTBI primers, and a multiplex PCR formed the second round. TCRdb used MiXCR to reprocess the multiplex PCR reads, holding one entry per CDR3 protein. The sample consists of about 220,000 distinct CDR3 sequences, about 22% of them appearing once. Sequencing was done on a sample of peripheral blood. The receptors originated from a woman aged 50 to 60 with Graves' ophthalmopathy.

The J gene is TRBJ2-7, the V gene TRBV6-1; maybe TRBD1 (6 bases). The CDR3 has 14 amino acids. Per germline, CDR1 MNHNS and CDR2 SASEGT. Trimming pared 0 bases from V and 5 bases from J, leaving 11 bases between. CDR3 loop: CASSEAWGPHEQYF. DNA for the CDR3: TGTGCCAGCAGTGAAGCGTGGGGGCCCCACGAGCAGTACTTC.

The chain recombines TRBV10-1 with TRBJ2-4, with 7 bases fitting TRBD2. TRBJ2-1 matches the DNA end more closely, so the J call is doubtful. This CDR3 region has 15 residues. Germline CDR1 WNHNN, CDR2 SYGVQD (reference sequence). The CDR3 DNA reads TGCGCCAGCAGTGATTATGAGCGGGATTCCGGCGAGCAGTTCTTC. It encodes CASSDYERDSGEQFF.

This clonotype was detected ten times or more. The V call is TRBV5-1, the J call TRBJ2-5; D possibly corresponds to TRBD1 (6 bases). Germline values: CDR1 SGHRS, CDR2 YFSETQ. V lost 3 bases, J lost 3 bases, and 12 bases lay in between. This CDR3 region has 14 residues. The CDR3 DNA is TGCGCCAGCAGCTGGCCGACAGGAGAAGAGACCCAGTACTTC. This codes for CASSWPTGEETQYF.

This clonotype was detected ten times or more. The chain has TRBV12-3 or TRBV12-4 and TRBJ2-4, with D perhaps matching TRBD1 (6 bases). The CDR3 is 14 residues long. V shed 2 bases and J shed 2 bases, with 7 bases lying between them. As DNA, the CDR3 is TGTGCCAGCAGTTTAAGGGGGTCCAAAAACATTCAGTACTTC. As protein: CASSLRGSKNIQYF.

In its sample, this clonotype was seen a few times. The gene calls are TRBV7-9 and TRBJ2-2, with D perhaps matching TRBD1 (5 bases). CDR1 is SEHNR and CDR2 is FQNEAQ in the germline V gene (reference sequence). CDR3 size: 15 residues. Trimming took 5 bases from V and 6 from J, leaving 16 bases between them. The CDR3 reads CASSKDSTWAGELFF. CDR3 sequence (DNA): TGTGCCAGCAGCAAAGACAGTACCTGGGCCGGGGAGCTGTTTTTT. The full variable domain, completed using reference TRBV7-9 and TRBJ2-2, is DTGVSQNPRHKITKRGQNVTFRCDPISEHNRLYWYRQTLGQGPEFLTYFQNEAQLEKSRLLSDRFSAERPKGSFSTLEIQRTEQGDSAMYLCASSKDSTWAGELFFGEGSRLTVL.

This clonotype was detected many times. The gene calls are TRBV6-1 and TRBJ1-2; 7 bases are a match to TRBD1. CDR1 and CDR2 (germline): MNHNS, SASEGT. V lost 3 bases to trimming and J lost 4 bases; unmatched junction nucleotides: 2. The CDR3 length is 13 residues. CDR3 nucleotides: TGTGCCAGCAGTGATACAGGGGCCTATGGCTACACCTTC. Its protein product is CASSDTGAYGYTF.

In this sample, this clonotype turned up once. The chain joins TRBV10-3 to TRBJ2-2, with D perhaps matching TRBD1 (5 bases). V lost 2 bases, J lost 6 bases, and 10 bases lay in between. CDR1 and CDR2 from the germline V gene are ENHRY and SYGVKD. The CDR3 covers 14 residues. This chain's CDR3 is CAISEPDSPGELFF. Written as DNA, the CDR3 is TGTGCCATCAGTGAGCCAGACAGTCCCGGGGAGCTGTTTTTT.

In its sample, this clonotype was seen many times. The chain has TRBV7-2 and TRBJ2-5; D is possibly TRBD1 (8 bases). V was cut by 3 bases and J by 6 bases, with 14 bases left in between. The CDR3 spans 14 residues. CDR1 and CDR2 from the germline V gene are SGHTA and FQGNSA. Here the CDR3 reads CASSLTGEGKTQYF. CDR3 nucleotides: TGTGCCAGCAGCTTGACAGGGGAGGGAAAGACCCAGTACTTC.

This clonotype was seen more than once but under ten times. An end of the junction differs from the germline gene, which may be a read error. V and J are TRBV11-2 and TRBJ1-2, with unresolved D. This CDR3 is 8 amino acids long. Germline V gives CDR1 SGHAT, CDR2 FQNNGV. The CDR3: CASSLAGF. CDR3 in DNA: TGTGCCAGCAGCTTAGCAGGCTTC.

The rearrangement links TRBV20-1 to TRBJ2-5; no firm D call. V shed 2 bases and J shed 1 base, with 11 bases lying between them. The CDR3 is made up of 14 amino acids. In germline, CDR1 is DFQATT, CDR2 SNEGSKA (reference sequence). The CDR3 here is CSARTVTVQETQYF. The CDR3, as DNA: TGCAGTGCTAGAACAGTGACCGTCCAAGAGACCCAGTACTTC.